Included here is one TCR beta chain sequence, with context. The germline gene is not matched at one end of the junction; a read error may be the cause. The same CDR3 is also encoded by other DNA sequences in this sample. These data are taken from a study of blood T cell repertoires in COVID-19. Background on the study: COVID-19 samples collected from the United States, Italy and Spain covered acute and convalescent phases. T cells, B-cell-depleted T cells, or PBMCs supplied cDNA or gDNA.

In the original processing: Scientists estimated how many nucleated cells there were by amplifying reference gene primers. Repertoires were generated with immunoSEQ multiplex PCR, while TCRdb's copy carries only in-frame clones and drops some. For V, J and clone size, that table is used; D and trimming come from the DNA. The sample consists of under 250,000 clones, 65% to 90% of them appearing once. Sequenced: PBMCs or T cells enriched from blood (not recorded which). This TCR was sampled from a woman in her forties or fifties with acute COVID-19.

The chain's CDR3 is CASGRTGTKLNSPLHF. Written as DNA, the CDR3 is TGTGCTAGTGGTCGTACAGGGACAAAATTAAATTCACCTCTCCACTTT. The rearrangement uses TRBV12-5 and TRBJ1-6; D might be TRBD1 (6 bases). The CDR3 runs 16 residues. Germline V CDR1 and CDR2: LGHNT, FRNRAP.